A single sample is the source of the 8 T cell receptor beta chains below, sequenced in a study of blood T cell repertoires in COVID-19. This table comes from immunoSEQ multiplex PCR, and its TCRdb copy is limited to in-frame clones, with some not included. The sample has over 150,000 clones, 70% to 90% seen once. The sequenced sample was peripheral blood. The origin of the receptors is a man aged 45-65 years with COVID-19, enrolled during active disease.

In this sample, this clone turned up a few times. The chain joins TRBV7-2 to TRBJ2-7; 11 positions match TRBD2. The germline V gene encodes CDR1 SGHTA and CDR2 FQGNSA. V lost 4 bases and J lost 3; bases outside the gene matches: 5. The CDR3 length is 15 residues. The chain's CDR3 is CASSSTSGIIYEQYF. The CDR3 nucleotides read TGTGCCAGCAGCTCGACTAGCGGGATTATCTACGAGCAGTACTTC. Variable domain in full (rest from reference TRBV7-2 and TRBJ2-7): GAGVSQSPSNKVTEKGKDVELRCDPISGHTALYWYRQSLGQGLEFLIYFQGNSAPDKSGLPSDRFSAERTGGSVSTLTIQRTQQEDSAVYLCASSSTSGIIYEQYFGPGTRLTVT.

V gene TRBV5-1 combines with J gene TRBJ2-7; D is perhaps TRBD1 (5 bases). CDR1 SGHRS and CDR2 YFSETQ come from the germline V gene. CDR3 length: 12 residues. Trimming pared 0 bases from V and 5 bases from J, leaving 6 bases between. Here the CDR3 reads CASSLEGHEQYF. The DNA of the CDR3 is TGCGCCAGCAGCTTGGAGGGGCACGAGCAGTACTTC.

The gene calls are TRBV19 and TRBJ1-1, with D unresolved. The V end was cut by 5 bases, the J end by 5 bases, with 18 bases between. Per the germline V gene, CDR1 is LNHDA and CDR2 is SQIVND (reference sequence). This CDR3 comprises 15 residues. The CDR3 reads CASSPALALNTEAFF. The CDR3 nucleotides read TGTGCCAGTAGTCCCGCCTTGGCCCTTAATACTGAAGCTTTCTTT.

This chain uses TRBV7-3 with TRBJ2-5, with D possibly being TRBD2 (6 bases). Germline CDR1 is SGHTA and CDR2 is FQGTGA. This CDR3 has 14 residues. V dropped 5 bases and J dropped 5 bases, with 15 bases sitting between them. In DNA form, the CDR3 reads TGTGCCAGCAGCCCGGGACTTCAATCCGAGACCCAGTACTTC. The encoded protein is CASSPGLQSETQYF.

The rearrangement uses TRBV19 and TRBJ2-7; 8 bases line up with TRBD1. This CDR3 has 14 amino acids. From germline, CDR1 is LNHDA and CDR2 SQIVND (reference sequence). The V gene end was trimmed by 3 bases and the J gene end by 2 bases; junction bases not matched to a gene: 3. CDR3 in DNA: TGTGCCAGTAGTATCCCGGACAGGGCCTACGAGCAGTACTTC. Its translation: CASSIPDRAYEQYF.

The CDR3 DNA sequence: TGTGCCAGTAGTATCGGGAGGGGGCGGATTCAAGAGACCCAGTACTTC. It specifies CASSIGRGRIQETQYF. The V gene is TRBV19, the J gene TRBJ2-5; maybe TRBD2 (8 bases). The germline V gene has CDR1 LNHDA and CDR2 SQIVND (reference sequence). This CDR3 contains 16 residues. V was trimmed by 3 bases and J by 2 bases, leaving 16 bases between them.

This clone appeared a single time. The rearrangement links TRBV7-2 to TRBJ2-3; TRBD2 agrees at 10 bases. From germline, CDR1 is SGHTA and CDR2 FQGNSA. The CDR3 runs to 15 residues. Trimming removed 3 bases from V and 5 bases from J; junction bases left unmatched: 5. The CDR3 is CASSLSGGAEDTQYF. DNA of the CDR3: TGTGCCAGCAGCTTGAGCGGGGGGGCCGAAGATACGCAGTATTTT.

V gene TRBV1 combines with J gene TRBJ2-1; no check of the table's D call, TRBD2, against the DNA was made. TRBV1 is a documented pseudogene. The CDR3 sequence is 17 residues long. The CDR3 DNA reads as TGCACCAGCAGCCGCCGATCCCCGGGACTAGCGGACAATGAGCAGTTCTTC. It is translated as CTSSRRSPGLADNEQFF.